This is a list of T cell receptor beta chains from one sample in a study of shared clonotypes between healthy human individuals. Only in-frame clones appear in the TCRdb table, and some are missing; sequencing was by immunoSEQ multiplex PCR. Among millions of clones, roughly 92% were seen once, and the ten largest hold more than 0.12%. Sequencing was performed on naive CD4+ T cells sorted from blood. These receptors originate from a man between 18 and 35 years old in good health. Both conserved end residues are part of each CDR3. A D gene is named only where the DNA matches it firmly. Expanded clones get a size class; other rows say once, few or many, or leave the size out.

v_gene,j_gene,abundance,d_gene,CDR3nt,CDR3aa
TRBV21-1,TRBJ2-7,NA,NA,TGTGCCAGCAGCAAACTTGGTTTGAGACAGGGCTTCAGATCCTACGAGCAGTACTTC,CASSKLGLRQGFRSYEQYF
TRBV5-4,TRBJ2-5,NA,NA,TGTGCCAGCAGCGCGGGACCGATCGAGGCAGAGACCCAGTACTTC,CASSAGPIEAETQYF
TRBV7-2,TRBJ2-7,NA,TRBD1,TGTGCCAGCAGCGCCGACAGGGGGGAGTACTACGAGCAGTACTTC,CASSADRGEYYEQYF
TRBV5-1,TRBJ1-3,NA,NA,TGCGCCAGCAGCTTGAAAGGGGGCTCTGGAAACACCATATATTTT,CASSLKGGSGNTIYF
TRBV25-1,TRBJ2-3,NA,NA,TGTGCCAGCAGTGAATTTGGGAAGGATACGCAGTATTTT,CASSEFGKDTQYF
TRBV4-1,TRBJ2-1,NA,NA,TGCGCCAGCAGCCACCCCCCCCGACTTACCAATGAGCAGTTCTTC,CASSHPPRLTNEQFF
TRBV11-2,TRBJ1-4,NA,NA,TGTGCCAGCAGCTTAGGGCAGGGTGGGGAAAAACTGTTTTTT,CASSLGQGGEKLFF
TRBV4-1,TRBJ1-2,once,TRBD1,TGCGCCAGCAGCCCAACAGGGGGCGCAGGCTATGGCTACACCTTC,CASSPTGGAGYGYTF
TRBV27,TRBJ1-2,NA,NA,TGTGCCAGCAGTTTATCCACAGGGAACTATGGCTACACCTTC,CASSLSTGNYGYTF
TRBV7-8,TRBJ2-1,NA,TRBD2,TGTGCCAGCAGCTCAATCCTGGGACTAGCGGTCTACAATGAGCAGTTCTTC,CASSSILGLAVYNEQFF
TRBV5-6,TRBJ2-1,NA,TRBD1,TGTGCCAGCAGCTTGTGGGACAGGTATACCAATGAGCAGTTCTTC,CASSLWDRYTNEQFF
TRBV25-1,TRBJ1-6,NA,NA,TGTGCCAGCAGTCGACGGACAGCGAGCTCCTATAATTCACCCCTCCACTTT,CASSRRTASSYNSPLHF
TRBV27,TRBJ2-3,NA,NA,TGTGCCAGCAGTTTGGAGGGAAACACGCAGTATTTT,CASSLEGNTQYF
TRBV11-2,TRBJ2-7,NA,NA,TGTGCCAGCAGCCCTGGGCCGTTCTCCTACGAGCAGTACTTC,CASSPGPFSYEQYF
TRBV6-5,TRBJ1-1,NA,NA,TGTGCCAGCAGTCCCGACCGGGTTAGATATTTTGAAGCTTTCTTT,CASSPDRVRYFEAFF
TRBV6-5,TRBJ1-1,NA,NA,TGTGCCAGCAGTTACAGGGGGGACACTGAAGCTTTCTTT,CASSYRGDTEAFF
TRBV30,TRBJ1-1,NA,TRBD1,TGTGCCTGGACGGGACAGGGTTTGAACACTGAAGCTTTCTTT,CAWTGQGLNTEAFF
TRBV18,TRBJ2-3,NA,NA,TGTGCCAGCTCTCCTACCGGGACTCAGAGCACAGATACGCAGTATTTT,CASSPTGTQSTDTQYF
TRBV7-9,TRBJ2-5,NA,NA,TGTGCCAGCAGCTTAGAAGTGGTTGCGGAGACCCAGTACTTC,CASSLEVVAETQYF
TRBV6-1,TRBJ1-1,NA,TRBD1,TGTGCCAGCAAGGAAGGGGGCTGGACTGAAGCTTTCTTT,CASKEGGWTEAFF
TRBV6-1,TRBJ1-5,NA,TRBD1,TGTGCCAGCAGGGGACAGGGTACGGAGCCCCAGCATTTT,CASRGQGTEPQHF
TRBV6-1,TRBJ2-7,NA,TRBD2,TGTGCCAGCACTGAGGGACTAGCGGGTTCCTTCCTCTACGAGCAGTACTTC,CASTEGLAGSFLYEQYF
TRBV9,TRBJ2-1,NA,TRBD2,TGTGCCAGCAGCGATAGGACTAGCTTCAATGAGCAGTTCTTC,CASSDRTSFNEQFF
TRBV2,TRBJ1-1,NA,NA,TGTGCCAGCAGTGACGAGGGGGTTAACACTGAAGCTTTCTTT,CASSDEGVNTEAFF
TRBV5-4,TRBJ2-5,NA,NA,TGTGCCAGCAGCTTGGTAACAGAGACCCAGTACTTC,CASSLVTETQYF
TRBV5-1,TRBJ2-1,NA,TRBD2,TGCGCCAGCAGCTTGACTAGCGGGGTCTCCTACAATGAGCAGTTCTTC,CASSLTSGVSYNEQFF
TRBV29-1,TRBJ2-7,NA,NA,TGCAGCGTTGAAGATCGGGGGGCCAGGACCTACGAGCAGTACTTC,CSVEDRGARTYEQYF
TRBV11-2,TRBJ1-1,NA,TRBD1,TGTGCCAGCAGCCCCCAAACAGGGGGCAACACTGAAGCTTTCTTT,CASSPQTGGNTEAFF
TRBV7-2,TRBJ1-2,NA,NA,TGTGCCAGCAGCTTAGAGCCCAAAGGGGGGGATGGCTACACCTTC,CASSLEPKGGDGYTF
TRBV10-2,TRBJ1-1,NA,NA,TGCGCCAGCGGGGAACAAGGAGGGACTGAAGCTTTCTTT,CASGEQGGTEAFF
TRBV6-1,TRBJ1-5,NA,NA,TGTGCCAGCAGTGAAGCCATCCTGGGGCAGCCCCAGCATTTT,CASSEAILGQPQHF